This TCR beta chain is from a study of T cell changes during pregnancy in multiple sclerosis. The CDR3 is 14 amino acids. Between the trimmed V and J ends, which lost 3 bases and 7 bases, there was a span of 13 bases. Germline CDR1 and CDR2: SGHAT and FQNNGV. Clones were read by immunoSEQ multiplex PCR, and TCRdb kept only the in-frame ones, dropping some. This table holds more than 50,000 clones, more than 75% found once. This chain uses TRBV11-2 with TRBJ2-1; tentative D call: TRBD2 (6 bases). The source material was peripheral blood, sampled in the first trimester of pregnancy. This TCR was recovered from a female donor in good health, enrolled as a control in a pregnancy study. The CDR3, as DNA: TGTGCCAGCAGCTTCGGGGGACTGGGAAATGAGCAGTTCTTC. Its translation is CASSFGGLGNEQFF.